These 9 T cell receptor beta chains share one sample of origin, sequenced in a study of blood T cells in healthy people across ages. The second PCR ran roughly 7 to 12 cycles with a sample-barcoded 5' primer and J-beta primers. TCRdb fed the 5' RACE reads into MiXCR, producing one record per CDR3 protein. The sample holds 1.5 million to 2 million distinct CDR3 sequences, 39% seen once. The sample taken for sequencing was blood. The source of these receptors is a human donor in good health.

This clonotype was seen a handful of times. The chain carries TRBV5-8 and TRBJ2-3, with D perhaps matching TRBD1 or TRBD2 (5 bases each). The CDR3 sequence is 13 residues long. The ends were cut back, 6 bases at V and 2 bases at J, with 10 bases in the middle. The germline V gene encodes CDR1 SGHTS and CDR2 YDEGEE. The CDR3 loop is CASNWGNTDTQYF. The CDR3 region has the DNA TGTGCCAGCAATTGGGGGAACACAGATACGCAGTATTTT.

The J gene is TRBJ1-2, the V gene TRBV12-3 or TRBV12-4, with 9 bases identical to TRBD1. The junction had 9 bases not matched to a gene; V was cut back by 6 bases and J by 4 bases. The CDR3 loop spans 15 amino acids. This CDR3 is CASSFHTGGTYGYTF. CDR3 DNA: TGTGCCAGCAGCTTTCATACAGGGGGCACCTATGGCTACACCTTC.

The chain joins TRBV5-1 to TRBJ2-7, with D possibly matching TRBD2 (5 bases). The CDR3 runs 14 residues. Trimming took off 4 bases at V and 3 bases at J, with 14 bases between the two ends. Per germline, CDR1 SGHRS and CDR2 YFSETQ. The DNA for the CDR3 is TGCGCCAGCAGCCCCCGGGAATTCGACTACGAGCAGTACTTC. Translation gives CASSPREFDYEQYF.

The chain has TRBV6-5 and TRBJ2-7; 13 positions match TRBD2. Trimming took 2 bases from V and 4 from J; bases not matched to a gene: 5. In germline, CDR1 is MNHEY, CDR2 SVGAGI. The CDR3 consists of 16 residues. DNA of the CDR3: TGTGCCAGCAGTTACCAACTAGCGGGGGGGAGGTACGAGCAGTACTTC. Protein sequence: CASSYQLAGGRYEQYF.

The chain couples TRBV4-2 to TRBJ2-1, with 8 bases lining up with TRBD2. The CDR3 length is 17 residues. CDR1 and CDR2 (germline): LGHNA, YNFKEQ. Unmatched junction bases numbered 4, after V lost 0 bases and J lost 0 bases. CDR3 protein: CASSQDGGGSSYNEQFF. CDR3 bases: TGTGCCAGCAGCCAAGACGGCGGGGGGTCCTCCTACAATGAGCAGTTCTTC.

The V and J genes are TRBV5-1 and TRBJ1-1, with D maybe TRBD1 (5 bases). Germline V gives CDR1 SGHRS, CDR2 YFSETQ. This CDR3 spans 16 amino acids. Deletions cut 2 bases from V and 4 bases from J, with 18 bases between. CDR3 loop: CASSFNPGGAGTEAFF. The DNA for the CDR3 is TGCGCCAGCAGCTTTAATCCAGGCGGGGCGGGCACTGAAGCTTTCTTT.

CDR3 nucleotides: TGTGCCAGCAGTGAACTACATGATAGCAATCAGCCCCAGCATTTT. It is translated as CASSELHDSNQPQHF. The V and J genes are TRBV6-5 and TRBJ1-5; D call uncertain. The V and J ends lost 5 bases and 0 bases respectively, with 11 bases between them. This CDR3 contains 15 residues. Germline assignment: CDR1 MNHEY and CDR2 SVGAGI.

The chain is built from TRBV20-1 and TRBJ1-1; D perhaps matches TRBD1 (6 bases). In germline, CDR1 is DFQATT, CDR2 SNEGSKA (reference sequence). Trimming pared 2 bases from V and 7 bases from J, leaving 14 bases between. This CDR3 spans 13 amino acids. This CDR3 is CSARPGAKNEAFF. CDR3 coding DNA: TGCAGTGCTAGACCGGGGGCCAAGAATGAAGCTTTCTTT.

This clonotype occurred a few times. V and J are TRBV6-1 and TRBJ1-1; TRBD1 is a possible D gene (6 bases). In germline, CDR1 is MNHNS, CDR2 SASEGT. V was clipped by 1 base and J by 1 base, with 19 bases between them. This CDR3 comprises 18 residues. CDR3 DNA: TGTGCCAGCAGTGAAGTGTCCGGGAGGGGGGGTCGGAACACTGAAGCTTTCTTT. Amino acid sequence: CASSEVSGRGGRNTEAFF.